This record concerns one TCR beta chain sequence. The data belong to a study of blood T cells in healthy people across ages. Primers used in a second PCR of roughly 7 to 11 cycles were a sample-barcoded 5' primer and a J-beta primer mix. A single record per CDR3 protein comes from TCRdb applying MiXCR to the 5' RACE reads. In the table there are some 850,000 distinct CDR3 sequences, approximately 24% of which are singletons. V was pared by 2 bases and J by 1 base, with 9 bases between. The V gene's germline CDR1 is KGHSH and CDR2 LQKENI. CDR3 length: 15 residues. The same sample was also used in a study of T cells of mothers and their children.

The chain uses TRBV18 and TRBJ1-5, with a possible D match to TRBD1 (6 bases). This clonotype was sampled from a boy younger than 18 in good health. The sequencing input was blood. CDR3 amino acids: CASSPGQTSNQPQHF. The CDR3 coding sequence is TGTGCCAGCTCACCAGGACAGACCAGCAATCAGCCCCAGCATTTT.